What follows describes a single T cell receptor (beta chain). The target antigen is unknown. V was cut by 1 base and J by 4 bases, with 14 bases left in between. The CDR3 totals 16 residues. Germline V gene lookup returns CDR1 MGHRA and CDR2 YSYEKL. This record belongs to a study of T cell responses to AZD1222 COVID-19 vaccine. Findings and limits, study-wide: Vaccination with two AZD1222 doses was followed by a rise in Spike-specific TCR breadth and depth. The study reported that nearly half of spike-specific TCRs target unmutated variant regions.

TCRdb's table, derived via immunoSEQ multiplex PCR, lists solely in-frame clones and lacks some. This sample has more than 150,000 clones, with 85% to 95% found just once. Sample: peripheral blood, taken on day 0 of AZD1222 vaccination. The receptor's source is an adult in good health. The chain combines TRBV4-1 with TRBJ1-3; D unresolved. The CDR3 is CASSQAYQALGNTIYF. The CDR3 DNA sequence: TGCGCCAGCAGCCAAGCTTACCAGGCCTTAGGAAACACCATATATTTT.